This T cell receptor (beta chain) was sequenced in a study of blood T cell repertoires in COVID-19. Across the whole study: Sources were T cells, B-cell-depleted T cells, or PBMCs; the material itself was cDNA or gDNA.

The V end was cut by 2 bases, the J end by 6 bases, with 11 bases between. This CDR3 spans 14 amino acids. The germline V gene encodes CDR1 SEHNR and CDR2 FQNEAQ (reference sequence). Authors' methods: Reference gene primers were amplified, and this amplification served to estimate nucleated cell counts. Sequenced by immunoSEQ multiplex PCR; TCRdb stores in-frame clones only, minus some. V, J and clone size derive from that table, while D and trimming were established from the DNA sequence. There are fewer than 350,000 clones in the sample; approximately 90% occur only once, and under 7% lies in the top ten. Seattle patient enrollment occurred during active infection, with longitudinal follow-up thereafter.

The sequence came from a woman under 40 with COVID-19, enrolled during active disease. V and J are TRBV7-9 and TRBJ2-1; D not resolved. The specimen sequenced was peripheral blood. The CDR3 DNA sequence: TGTGCCAGCAGCTTACCTCCTCCTCGCAATGAGCAGTTCTTC. It codes for CASSLPPPRNEQFF. The full variable domain, its missing parts supplied by reference TRBV7-9 and TRBJ2-1, is DTGVSQNPRHKITKRGQNVTFRCDPISEHNRLYWYRQTLGQGPEFLTYFQNEAQLEKSRLLSDRFSAERPKGSFSTLEIQRTEQGDSAMYLCASSLPPPRNEQFFGPGTRLTVL.